This T cell receptor (beta chain) was documented in a study of T cell repertoires in cytomegalovirus infection. Whole-study context: CMV infection and matching HLA type were both indicated by public TCR beta signatures. Study observations and caveats: CMV-specific HLA-C-restricted TCR beta clonotypes dominated the ex vivo response. Totalled public TCR beta family frequency picked out people who carried CMV plus the relevant HLA.

This clonotype has just a few counts. The antigen is unknown. TCRdb reanalysed the reads using MiXCR and keeps one entry per CDR3 protein. The sample includes about 250,000 distinct CDR3 sequences, about 18% of them seen just once. The clonotype was recovered from a human donor in good health (CMV status not recorded). Some clones in this sample may be carry-over from other donors' samples. The sample comprised CD8+ T cells from PBMCs.

The CDR3 is CASSFGDRTFNEQFF. CDR3 sequence (DNA): TGTGCCAGCAGCTTTGGGGACAGGACCTTCAATGAGCAGTTCTTC. The chain couples TRBV5-5 to TRBJ2-1; TRBD1 agrees at 8 bases. The J segment lost 6 bases and the V segment lost 2 bases, leaving 7 bases of the junction unmatched. Germline V gene lookup returns CDR1 SGHKS and CDR2 YYEKEE (reference sequence). This CDR3 region has 15 residues.